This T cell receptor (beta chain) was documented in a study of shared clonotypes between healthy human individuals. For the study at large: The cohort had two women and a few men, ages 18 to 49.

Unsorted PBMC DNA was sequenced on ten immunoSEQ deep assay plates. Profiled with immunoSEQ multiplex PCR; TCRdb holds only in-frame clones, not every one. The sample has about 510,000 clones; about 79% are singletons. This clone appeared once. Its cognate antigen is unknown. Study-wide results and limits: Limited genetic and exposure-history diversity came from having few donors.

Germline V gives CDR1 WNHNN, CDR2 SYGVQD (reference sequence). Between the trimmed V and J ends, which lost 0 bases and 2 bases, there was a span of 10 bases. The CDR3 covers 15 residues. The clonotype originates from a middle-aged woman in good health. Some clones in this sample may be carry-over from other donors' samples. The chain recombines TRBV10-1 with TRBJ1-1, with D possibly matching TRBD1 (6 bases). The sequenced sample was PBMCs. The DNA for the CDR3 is TGCGCCAGCAGTGAGTCGGGGGGCGGCAACACTGAAGCTTTCTTT. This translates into CASSESGGGNTEAFF.